Presented here are 25 T cell receptor beta chains from one specimen sequenced in a study of high-grade serous ovarian cancer treatment subgroups. Data came from immunoSEQ multiplex PCR; TCRdb stores just in-frame clones and leaves some out. The sample contains around 9,600 clones, less than 90% of which appear only once. Tumor samples were obtained before definitive surgery or chemotherapy. Sequencing was done on a sample of tumor tissue. These receptors were collected from a human donor with high-grade serous ovarian cancer.

Only a few counts were recorded for this clone. The chain couples TRBV5-4 to TRBJ2-2; the match to TRBD2 covers 10 bases. The trim removed 0 bases at V and 7 bases at J, leaving 9 bases unmatched. Germline loops: CDR1 SGHNT, CDR2 YYREEE (reference sequence). The CDR3 extends over 17 amino acids. The CDR3 nucleotides are TGTGCCAGCAGCTTGGATCTAGCGGGGGTATCAGGCGGGGAGCTGTTTTTT. It specifies CASSLDLAGVSGGELFF.

V and J are TRBV18 and TRBJ2-7; TRBD2 agrees at 8 bases. The trim removed 0 bases at V and 4 bases at J, leaving 8 bases unmatched. The CDR3 loop spans 16 amino acids. CDR1 and CDR2 (germline): KGHSH, LQKENI. The DNA for the CDR3 is TGTGCCAGCTCACCACCGTGGAGCGGGAGAGGGTACGAGCAGTACTTC. Protein: CASSPPWSGRGYEQYF.

V and J are TRBV15 and TRBJ2-3, with D perhaps matching TRBD1 (6 bases). Trimming cost V 5 bases and J 0 bases, with 15 bases left between them. Germline CDR1 reads LNHNV; CDR2 reads YYDKDF (reference sequence). The CDR3 is 16 residues long. In DNA form, the CDR3 reads TGTGCCACCAGCCGCCGCTCGGGACAAAGCACAGATACGCAGTATTTT. Amino acid sequence: CATSRRSGQSTDTQYF.

J is TRBJ2-7 and V is TRBV27; 7 bases fit TRBD1. CDR1 MNHEY and CDR2 SMNVEV come from the germline V gene (reference sequence). The CDR3 contains 14 residues. Trimming took 4 bases from V and 2 from J; bases not matched to a gene: 5. The DNA of the CDR3 is TGTGCCAGCAGTTCCCGACAGGGACCCTACGAGCAGTACTTC. Protein: CASSSRQGPYEQYF.

The gene calls are TRBV2 and TRBJ2-7; no reliable D call. The CDR3 loop spans 11 amino acids. V was shortened by 5 bases and J by 7 bases, with 9 bases between the two germline ends. In germline, CDR1 is SNHLY, CDR2 FYNNEI. CDR3 residues: CASSLTREQYF. In DNA, the CDR3 is TGTGCCAGCAGTCTCACAAGGGAGCAGTACTTC.

The CDR3 DNA sequence: TGTGCCAGCAGCTTAACTAGCGGGGACAATGAGCAGTTCTTC. This gives the protein CASSLTSGDNEQFF. V is TRBV7-2 and J is TRBJ2-1, with 10 bases aligning to TRBD2. Unmatched junction bases numbered 0, after V lost 2 bases and J lost 5 bases. CDR1 SGHTA and CDR2 FQGNSA come from the germline V gene. The CDR3 has 14 amino acids.

This clone was seen only once. At one boundary the junction diverges from the germline segment, which might be a read error. CDR3 in amino acids: CASSSPPGSGITYTQYF. The CDR3 DNA reads TGTGCCAGCAGTTCCCCTCCGGGTAGCGGGATCACATATACGCAGTATTTT. The J gene is TRBJ2-3, the V gene TRBV28; 8 bases map to TRBD2. The germline V gene has CDR1 MDHEN and CDR2 SYDVKM. The CDR3 is 17 amino acids.

This clone was recorded only once. CDR3 amino acids: CASSPEGNTEAFF. The CDR3 coding sequence is TGCGCCAGCAGCCCCGAGGGAAACACTGAAGCTTTCTTT. The V call is TRBV5-1, the J call TRBJ1-1; no clear D gene. Trimming pared 4 bases from V and 2 bases from J, leaving 9 bases between. The CDR3 has 13 amino acids. The V gene's germline CDR1 is SGHRS and CDR2 YFSETQ.

The chain recombines TRBV6-5 with TRBJ2-7; D unresolved. The CDR3 consists of 13 residues. V was pared by 2 bases and J by 3 bases, with 8 bases between. Germline V gene sequence: CDR1 MNHEY, CDR2 SVGAGI. CDR3 protein: CASSYGSHYEQYF. The CDR3 coding sequence is TGTGCCAGCAGTTACGGCAGCCACTACGAGCAGTACTTC.

The gene calls are TRBV4-2 and TRBJ2-3; 9 bases are a match to TRBD1. The CDR3 contains 17 residues. Germline V gene data show CDR1 as LGHNA and CDR2 as YNFKEQ. Trimming removed 0 bases from V and 3 bases from J; junction bases left unmatched: 7. CDR3 protein: CASSQDSWGQGTDTQYF. The CDR3 DNA sequence: TGTGCCAGCAGCCAAGATAGTTGGGGACAGGGAACAGATACGCAGTATTTT.

This sequence joins TRBV4-1 and TRBJ2-2; 13 bases fit TRBD2. The germline V gene has CDR1 MGHRA and CDR2 YSYEKL. The CDR3 covers 17 residues. V shed 1 base and J 6 bases; nucleotides not matched to a gene: 5. Here the CDR3 reads CASSQAPGLAGPGELFF. CDR3 nucleotide sequence: TGCGCCAGCAGCCAAGCACCGGGACTAGCGGGGCCCGGGGAGCTGTTTTTT.

The chain is built from TRBV4-3 and TRBJ1-2; perhaps TRBD1 as D (5 bases). CDR1 and CDR2 (germline): LGHNA, YSLEER. Trimming shortened V by 2 bases and J by 4 bases, and 14 bases separated the two germline ends. The CDR3 spans 15 residues. CDR3 residues: CASSQPQGGVYGYTF. CDR3 DNA: TGCGCCAGCAGCCAACCTCAGGGTGGGGTCTATGGCTACACCTTC.

This chain links TRBV7-9 with TRBJ2-5, with D hard to call. The germline V gene encodes CDR1 SEHNR and CDR2 FQNEAQ (reference sequence). CDR3 length: 13 amino acids. Trimming stripped 5 bases from V and 5 bases from J, with 12 bases between. The CDR3 DNA reads as TGTGCCAGCAGCATGGGCGTTTGGGAGACCCAGTACTTC. The encoded protein is CASSMGVWETQYF. Full variable domain (remainder filled in from reference TRBV7-9 and TRBJ2-5): DTGVSQNPRHKITKRGQNVTFRCDPISEHNRLYWYRQTLGQGPEFLTYFQNEAQLEKSRLLSDRFSAERPKGSFSTLEIQRTEQGDSAMYLCASSMGVWETQYFGPGTRLLVL.

The chain carries TRBV10-3 and TRBJ2-5; no clear D. Gene TRBJ2-7 matches the end of the DNA better, so the J call may be wrong. The CDR3 is made up of 14 amino acids. The V gene's germline CDR1 is ENHRY and CDR2 SYGVKD. The CDR3 coding sequence is TGTGCCATCAGTGAGTACACGAGCTCCTACGAGCAGTACTTC. The encoded protein is CAISEYTSSYEQYF.

V is TRBV5-1 and J is TRBJ2-1; maybe TRBD2 (6 bases). From germline, CDR1 is SGHRS and CDR2 YFSETQ. The V gene lost 6 bases and the J gene lost 2 bases, with 12 bases spanning the gap. The CDR3 spans 14 residues. The CDR3 coding sequence is TGCGCCAGCACGCGCGGGGACCCCTACAATGAGCAGTTCTTC. Amino acid sequence: CASTRGDPYNEQFF.

This clone was counted a few times. This chain joins TRBV6-5 and TRBJ1-5; maybe TRBD1 (6 bases). Germline V gives CDR1 MNHEY, CDR2 SVGAGI. Trimming took off 5 bases at V and 4 bases at J, with 12 bases between the two ends. CDR3 size: 14 residues. The CDR3 here is CASSNPGTNQPQHF. CDR3 nucleotides: TGTGCCAGCAGTAACCCCGGGACAAATCAGCCCCAGCATTTT.

This chain uses TRBV11-2 with TRBJ2-2; 10 nucleotides line up with TRBD1. CDR1 SGHAT and CDR2 FQNNGV come from the germline V gene. This CDR3 has 16 residues. The ends lost 5 bases at V and 3 bases at J; junction bases unmatched: 6. CDR3 nucleotides: TGTGCCAGCAGCGGGAGACAGGGGGCGTACACCGGGGAGCTGTTTTTT. Translation gives CASSGRQGAYTGELFF.

This sequence joins TRBV7-2 and TRBJ1-2; D not certain. Trimming shortened V by 0 bases and J by 2 bases, and 10 bases separated the two germline ends. This CDR3 region has 15 residues. The germline gives CDR1 SGHTA, CDR2 FQGNSA. DNA for the CDR3: TGTGCCAGCAGCTTAGCGCACAAGGAAAACTATGGCTACACCTTC. Its translation: CASSLAHKENYGYTF.

Remarks on this clone: A read error may account for a junction end that differs from germline. This chain uses TRBV5-4 with TRBJ1-5, with TRBD1 identical over 11 bases. Looked up from germline, CDR1 is SGHNT and CDR2 is YYREEE (reference sequence). This CDR3 comprises 15 residues. The DNA of the CDR3 is TGCGCCAGCAGCCAGGGGACAGGGGGATATCAGCCCCAGCATTTT. This encodes CASSQGTGGYQPQHF.

The chain employs TRBV5-8 and TRBJ2-7, with 7 nucleotides matching TRBD2. The germline V gene has CDR1 SGHTS and CDR2 YDEGEE. The CDR3 sequence is 14 residues long. The J segment lost 0 bases and the V segment lost 4 bases, leaving 4 bases of the junction unmatched. CDR3 in amino acids: CASSGAGRSYEQYF. The CDR3 DNA reads TGTGCCAGCAGCGGAGCGGGACGCTCCTACGAGCAGTACTTC.

The table lists this clone with a few counts. This chain links TRBV7-9 with TRBJ1-1, with D hard to call. CDR1 is SEHNR and CDR2 is FQNEAQ in the germline V gene (reference sequence). The CDR3 totals 13 residues. Trimming cost V 7 bases and J 9 bases, with 18 bases left between them. The CDR3 loop is CASTKDQLEKAFF. The CDR3 DNA sequence: TGTGCCAGCACCAAAGATCAACTTGAGAAAGCTTTCTTT.

The chain employs TRBV27 and TRBJ2-7, with TRBD2 matching over 11 bases. The length of the CDR3 is 15 residues. The V and J ends lost 2 bases and 7 bases, in that order; junction bases with no gene match: 7. Germline CDR1 is MNHEY and CDR2 is SMNVEV (reference sequence). The CDR3, as DNA: TGTGCCAGCAGTTTACTAGCGGGAGGAGGTGTAGAGCAGTACTTC. It encodes CASSLLAGGGVEQYF.

V and J are TRBV13 and TRBJ2-3, with D unresolved. Trimming took 5 bases from V and 10 from J, leaving 10 bases between them. The CDR3 is made up of 11 amino acids. Germline V lookup: CDR1 PRHDT, CDR2 FYEKMQ (reference sequence). In DNA, the CDR3 is TGTGCCAGCAGCCCCCCCCCTGCGCAGTATTTT. It specifies CASSPPPAQYF.

This chain connects TRBV15 to TRBJ2-5; D is unresolved. The J call may be incorrect, as the DNA end agrees better with TRBJ2-7. The V gene's germline CDR1 is LNHNV and CDR2 YYDKDF (reference sequence). The CDR3 spans 13 residues. The CDR3 loop is CATSRDPSYEQYF. CDR3 DNA: TGTGCCACCAGCAGAGACCCCTCCTACGAGCAGTACTTC.

The rearrangement links TRBV19 to TRBJ1-1; TRBD1 might be the D (6 bases). In germline, CDR1 is LNHDA, CDR2 SQIVND (reference sequence). The V end was cut by 4 bases, the J end by 4 bases, with 13 bases between. There are 14 residues in the CDR3. CDR3 sequence (DNA): TGTGCCAGTAGTACTACAGGGTTGGGCACTGAAGCTTTCTTT. The encoded protein is CASSTTGLGTEAFF.